The following is a T cell receptor (beta chain) sequence with its context. What antigen it recognizes has not been identified. Nothing much larger sits one base from this clone, and base qualities are not available. Around 0.45 micrograms of biopsy DNA per sample were submitted for commercial TCRB immunosequencing. A two-step, amplification bias-controlled multiplex PCR was used by Adaptive Biotechnology to amplify CDR3 regions from genomic DNA. In the first PCR, primers covered every V and J gene segment, and in the second PCR, barcodes and Illumina adapters were added. CDR3 libraries were sequenced using an Illumina instrument. The original pipeline was this. Vendor-provided pipelines were combined with custom analysis of raw data in R/Bioconductor under R version 3.3.0. Clonality, ranging from 0 to 1, was calculated as the inverse of the normalised Shannon entropy of all productive clones. High-frequency clones were defined as the share of the repertoire occupied by the top 100 clones, with only clones passing a 95% confidence test being retained. Repertoire diversity was measured with the Simpson index, and overlap between samples was measured with the Morisita-Horn index. TCRdb retrieved this table from immuneACCESS and kept in-frame rearrangements only. Not all clones are present; in checked studies, unresolved V genes account for under half, and no reason is known for the remainder. V and J calls plus clone size are reproduced from that table; the DNA served to infer D and trimming. The sample data list around 15,000 clones, and around 72% of these were observed just once. Of the sample, 4.1% falls within the top ten clones.

This specimen's time point label, per the study, means: neoterminal ileum biopsy at postoperative endoscopy, about 6 months after surgery. Adults with ileal or ileocolonic Crohn's disease and an indication for ileocolonic resection were eligible for inclusion. Before DNA extraction, whole ileal mucosal biopsies were kept frozen at -80 degrees C. Genomic DNA was extracted from frozen whole biopsies using a TRizol-based method and was quantified with a NanoDrop 2000 spectrophotometer. As encoded in the germline V gene, CDR1 is SGHDT while CDR2 is YYEEEE. From the cysteine through the phenylalanine, the CDR3 covers 18 amino acids. The kept DNA is CDR3 alone, 54 bases in frame from the first base. The germline V end is reduced by 1 base and the J end by 4 bases; junction bases left unmatched: 10. This record belongs to a study of T cell repertoires in ileal Crohn's disease (dated by TCRdb to about 2019). Regarding the complete study: At the time of surgery, around a third of patients were active smokers, and the median duration of disease was around eight years. Endoscopic postoperative recurrence was defined by a Rutgeerts score above i0. A prospective multicentre cohort supplied the 45 to 60 Crohn's disease patients whose TCR repertoires were analysed. Running in parallel with the study was a multicentre cohort set up to find predictors of early endoscopic recurrence following ileocolonic resection. M6 samples were neoterminal ileum biopsies taken at postoperative colonoscopy. All patients had surgery for a complication: stricturing disease in about 60% and penetrating disease in roughly 39%. About half of the patients received postoperative therapy: fewer than 12 received thiopurines and 15 to 20 received anti-TNF agents. The study sequenced 150 to 200 mucosal samples from a few dozen patients, taken at several locations on the surgical specimen and at postoperative endoscopy. Results and caveats for the whole study, not just this receptor: Higher high-frequency clone percentages at surgery were associated with endoscopic recurrence; all patients with clonality above 26.8% (18/57) had recurrence. More high-frequency clones were carried by sorted CD8 T cells than by CD4 T cells, suggesting that mucosal expansions were mainly CD8. Within the first year after surgery, the timing of postoperative endoscopy varied, and the median delay was almost 7 months. Mucosal CD4 and CD8 T cells were sorted and sequenced only in a subgroup of patients, the size of which was not stated. Compared with non-smokers, patients who were active smokers at surgery showed a significantly higher proportion of clonal expansions (25.9% vs 17.9%, p=0.02).

The TCR comes from an adult with Crohn's disease. Sequencing was done on a sample of ileal tissue. Here the chain combines TRBV5-6 and TRBJ2-3; 12 central bases correspond to TRBD2. The CDR3 here reads CASSLLLAGGGWADTQYF. The bases read TGTGCCAGCAGCTTGCTTCTAGCGGGAGGGGGATGGGCAGATACGCAGTATTTT. With the rest looked up from the reference TRBV5-6 and TRBJ2-3 genes rather than sequenced, the full variable domain is DAGVTQSPTHLIKTRGQQVTLRCSPKSGHDTVSWYQQALGQGPQFIFQYYEEEERQRGNFPDRFSGHQFPNYSSELNVNALLLGDSALYLCASSLLLAGGGWADTQYFGPGTRLTVL.